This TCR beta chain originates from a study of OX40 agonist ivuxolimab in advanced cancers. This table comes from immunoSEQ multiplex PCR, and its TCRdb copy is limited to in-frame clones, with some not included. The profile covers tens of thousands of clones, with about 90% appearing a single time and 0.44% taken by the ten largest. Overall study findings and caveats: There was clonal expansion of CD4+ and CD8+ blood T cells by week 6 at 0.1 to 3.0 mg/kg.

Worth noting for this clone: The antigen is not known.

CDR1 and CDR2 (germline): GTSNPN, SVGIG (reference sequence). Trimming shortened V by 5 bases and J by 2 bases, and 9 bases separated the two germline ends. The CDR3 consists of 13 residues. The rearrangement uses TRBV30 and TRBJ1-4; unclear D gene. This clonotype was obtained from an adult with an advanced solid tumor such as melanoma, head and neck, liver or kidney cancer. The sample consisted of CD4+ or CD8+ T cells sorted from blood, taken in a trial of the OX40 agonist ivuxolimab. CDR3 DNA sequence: TGTGCCTGGGCACGACTCACTAATGAAAAACTGTTTTTT. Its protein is CAWARLTNEKLFF. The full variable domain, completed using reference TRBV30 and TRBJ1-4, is SQTIHQWPATLVQPVGSPLSLECTVEGTSNPNLYWYRQAAGRGLQLLFYSVGIGQISSEVPQNLSASRPQDRQFILSSKKLLLSDSGFYLCAWARLTNEKLFFGSGTQLSVL.